The 5 T cell receptor beta chains in this list originate from one sample, sequenced in a study of T cell clonality in common variable immunodeficiency. Only in-frame clones appear in the TCRdb table, and some are missing; sequencing was by immunoSEQ multiplex PCR. Captured here are 30,000 to 40,000 clones, none seen once; the top ten comprise over 0.95%. Sequenced sample: peripheral blood mononuclear cells. The receptors were gathered from a person aged 18-69 years in good health.

This clone was seen repeatedly, ten times or more. The part of the CDR3 DNA that was read is TGTGCCAGTAGTACAGAGAACCAGGGAGGTGGGGAAAAA. Encoded protein: CASSTENQGGGEK. The entire CDR3 protein reads CASSTENQGGGEKLFF. The chain couples TRBV19 to TRBJ1-4; D perhaps matches TRBD1 (5 bases). The read comes to an end 3 residues before the CDR3 does, leaving the germline J gene to fill in the end. Germline V lookup: CDR1 LNHDA, CDR2 SQIVND (reference sequence). V was cut by 4 bases and J by 8 bases, with 20 bases left in between. This CDR3 comprises 16 residues.

This clone is medium-sized in the sample. The CDR3 goes on 3 residues after the read ends, and that part is filled in from the germline J gene. The chain is built from TRBV6-2 or TRBV6-3 and TRBJ1-1; D gene ambiguous. Trimming left V 4 bases short and J 0 bases short, with 12 bases between. The CDR3 totals 15 residues. Germline values: CDR1 MNHEY, CDR2 SVGEGT. The CDR3 protein is CASSSRLILNTEAFF. CDR3 DNA, as far as it was read: TGTGCCAGCAGTTCTCGACTGATACTGAACACTGAA.

This clone was counted a few times. With the read ending 3 residues before the CDR3 end, the germline J gene is used to fill in that end. Different DNA sequences within this sample yield the same CDR3. This chain joins TRBV19 and TRBJ1-5, with no clear D. The CDR3 is 15 amino acids. The germline gives CDR1 LNHDA, CDR2 SQIVND (reference sequence). V lost 3 bases and J lost 3, with 12 bases in between. The sequenced CDR3 bases are TGTGCCAGTAGTATTGAGGGCAGCCTCAATCAGCCC. Amino acids: CASSIEGSLNQP. From start to end, the CDR3 is CASSIEGSLNQPQHF.

This clone was detected many times. The read ends 3 residues shy of where the CDR3 ends; the end is completed using the germline J gene. The rearrangement uses TRBV10-3 and TRBJ2-1; 11 bases fit TRBD2. With V trimmed by 2 bases and J by 8 bases, 8 bases remained unmatched. CDR1 and CDR2 (germline): ENHRY, SYGVKD. The length of the CDR3 is 16 residues. The CDR3: CAISETTSGSVYEQFF. The part of the CDR3 DNA that was read is TGTGCCATCAGTGAGACAACTAGCGGGAGCGTCTATGAG.

This clone was observed at least ten times. The read ends 3 residues shy of where the CDR3 ends; the end is completed using the germline J gene. The gene calls are TRBV19 and TRBJ1-2; D unclear. CDR1 and CDR2 from the germline V gene are LNHDA and SQIVND (reference sequence). The V gene lost 3 bases and the J gene lost 5 bases, with 13 bases spanning the gap. The CDR3 is made up of 14 amino acids. Partial CDR3 DNA: TGTGCCAGTAGTATTACTAGCAGCCGTTATGGC. Its protein is CASSITSSRYG. The full CDR3 protein is CASSITSSRYGYTF.